The entry below gives a single T cell receptor beta chain sequence along with its context. Its specificity is not known. cDNA libraries of TCR beta carried unique molecular identifiers. MiXCR was run by TCRdb on the PCR reads, yielding one entry per CDR3 protein. The data hold under 900,000 distinct CDR3 sequences, with approximately 53% observed a single time. This entry is derived from a study of post-analysis software for immune sequencing data. Study-wide context: There were relapsing-remitting, secondary progressive and progressive-relapsing multiple sclerosis among the disease courses included.

Study-level results: Roughly 5 TRBV segments (TRBV5-6, TRBV5-1 and TRBV20-1 among them) occurred more frequently in patients than in controls. The normalized Chao1 diversity of multiple sclerosis patients was significantly lower than that of controls. Clustering by F measure revealed strong co-clustering among samples prepared together in one batch.

Germline V gene data show CDR1 as SGHTA and CDR2 as FQGTGA. CDR3 length: 17 residues. The V segment lost 5 bases and the J segment 0 bases; nucleotides outside the gene matches: 5. The TCR originated in a girl between 5 and 17 years old with multiple sclerosis. What was sequenced was blood. The chain carries TRBV7-3 and TRBJ2-3; 13 bases are shared with TRBD2. In DNA, the CDR3 is TGTGCCAGCAGCCCCGGGACTAGCGGGACTAGCACAGATACGCAGTATTTT. Protein sequence: CASSPGTSGTSTDTQYF.